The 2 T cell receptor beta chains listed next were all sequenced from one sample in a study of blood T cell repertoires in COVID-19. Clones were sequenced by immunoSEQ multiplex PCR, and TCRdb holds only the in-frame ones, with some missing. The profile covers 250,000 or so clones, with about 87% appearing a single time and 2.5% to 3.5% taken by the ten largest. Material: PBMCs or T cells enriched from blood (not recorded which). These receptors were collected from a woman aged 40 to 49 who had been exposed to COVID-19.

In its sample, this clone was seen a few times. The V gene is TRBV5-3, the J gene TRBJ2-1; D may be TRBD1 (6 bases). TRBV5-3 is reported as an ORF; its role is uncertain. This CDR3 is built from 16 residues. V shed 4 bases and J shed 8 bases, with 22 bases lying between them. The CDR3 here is CARSPNRDKPNDEQFF. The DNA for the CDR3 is TGTGCCAGAAGCCCCAACCGGGACAAGCCTAACGATGAGCAGTTCTTC.

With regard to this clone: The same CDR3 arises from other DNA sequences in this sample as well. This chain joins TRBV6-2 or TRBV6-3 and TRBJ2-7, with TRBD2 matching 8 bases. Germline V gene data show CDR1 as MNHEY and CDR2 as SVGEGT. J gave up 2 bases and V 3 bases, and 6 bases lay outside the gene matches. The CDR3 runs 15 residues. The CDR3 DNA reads TGTGCCAGCAGTTATGGGCTAGCGGGTACCTACGAGCAGTACGTC. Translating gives CASSYGLAGTYEQYV.